The 29 T cell receptor beta chains presented below share a single source sample, sequenced in a study of blood T cell repertoires in COVID-19. Generated by immunoSEQ multiplex PCR, the TCRdb table keeps only in-frame clones and is missing some. The top ten hold less than 3.5% of the sample, which has roughly 350,000 clones, about 90% seen once. Sequencing was performed on peripheral blood. These receptors were taken from a woman under 30 who had recovered from COVID-19.

The chain is built from TRBV14 and TRBJ1-1; D gene uncertain. This CDR3 comprises 13 residues. Trimming cost V 5 bases and J 4 bases, with 11 bases left between them. CDR1 and CDR2 from the germline V gene are SGHDN and FVKESK. CDR3 protein: CASSYDPGTEAFF. The CDR3 DNA sequence: TGTGCCAGCAGCTATGACCCGGGCACTGAAGCTTTCTTT.

This chain connects TRBV9 to TRBJ1-4; TRBD1 might be the D (5 bases). Germline loops: CDR1 SGDLS, CDR2 YYNGEE. The CDR3 consists of 15 residues. The V end lost 3 bases, the J end lost 3 bases, and 12 bases lay between the germline ends. CDR3 amino acids: CASSARGGANEKLFF. The CDR3 coding sequence is TGTGCCAGCAGCGCGCGCGGGGGAGCTAATGAAAAACTGTTTTTT. Full variable domain (remainder filled in from reference TRBV9 and TRBJ1-4): DSGVTQTPKHLITATGQRVTLRCSPRSGDLSVYWYQQSLDQGLQFLIQYYNGEERAKGNILERFSAQQFPDLHSELNLSSLELGDSALYFCASSARGGANEKLFFGSGTQLSVL.

This chain connects TRBV4-1 to TRBJ1-2, with D perhaps matching TRBD1 (6 bases). CDR1 and CDR2 from the germline V gene are MGHRA and YSYEKL. The V gene lost 1 base and the J gene lost 3 bases, with 15 bases spanning the gap. The CDR3 is 16 amino acids. The CDR3 DNA sequence: TGCGCCAGCAGCCAAGGCCTTTTGGACAGAGACTATGGCTACACCTTC. Translation: CASSQGLLDRDYGYTF.

This sequence joins TRBV11-3 and TRBJ1-1, with 11 bases fitting TRBD1. This CDR3 spans 15 amino acids. Per the germline V gene, CDR1 is SGHNT and CDR2 is YENEEA. J lost 0 bases, V lost 5 bases, and 2 bases had no gene match. The CDR3 DNA reads as TGTGCCAGCAGCGCGGGACAGGGGGTGAACACTGAAGCTTTCTTT. Residues: CASSAGQGVNTEAFF.

The V call is TRBV25-1, the J call TRBJ1-4; TRBD1 might be the D (5 bases). The germline CDR1 and CDR2 sequences are MGHDK and SYGVNS. The V end lost 4 bases, the J end lost 14 bases, and 17 bases lay between the germline ends. The CDR3 totals 13 residues. The DNA for the CDR3 is TGTGCCAGCAGTGGGTCGGGGAGGAGGGGTCTGTTTTTT. Translated, it gives CASSGSGRRGLFF. Drawing the rest from reference TRBV25-1 and TRBJ1-4, the complete variable domain is EADIYQTPRYLVIGTGKKITLECSQTMGHDKMYWYQQDPGMELHLIHYSYGVNSTEKGDLSSESTVSRIRTEHFPLTLESARPSHTSQYLCASSGSGRRGLFFGSGTQLSVL.

This chain links TRBV7-8 with TRBJ1-2; the match to TRBD1 covers 7 bases. The CDR3 sequence is 15 residues long. Germline V lookup: CDR1 SGHVS, CDR2 FQNEAQ. J lost 7 bases, V lost 1 base, and 9 bases had no gene match. CDR3 nucleotides: TGTGCCAGCAGCTTAGAAGCAGGGGGAGGAGGTGGCTACACCTTC. This gives the protein CASSLEAGGGGGYTF. Full variable domain (remainder filled in from reference TRBV7-8 and TRBJ1-2): GAGVSQSPRYKVAKRGQDVALRCDPISGHVSLFWYQQALGQGPEFLTYFQNEAQLDKSGLPSDRFFAERPEGSVSTLKIQRTQQEDSAVYLCASSLEAGGGGGYTFGSGTRLTVV.

The chain couples TRBV11-3 to TRBJ2-3; D call uncertain. The CDR3 sequence is 15 residues long. The germline V and J ends were trimmed by 3 bases and 1 base, with 11 bases remaining between them. The V gene's germline CDR1 is SGHNT and CDR2 YENEEA. The CDR3 DNA reads as TGTGCCAGCAGCTTTACTAACGGTGGCACAGATACGCAGTATTTT. Protein sequence: CASSFTNGGTDTQYF.

The CDR3 region is CASSQGGGAVNTEAFF. CDR3 DNA sequence: TGCGCCAGCAGCCAAGGTGGCGGGGCGGTGAACACTGAAGCTTTCTTT. The chain is built from TRBV4-1 and TRBJ1-1; D may be TRBD1 (5 bases). Deletions cut 1 base from V and 0 bases from J, with 12 bases between. CDR1 is MGHRA and CDR2 is YSYEKL in the germline V gene. The CDR3 is 16 residues long.

The chain combines TRBV10-3 with TRBJ2-3; 9 nucleotides agree with TRBD1. The V and J ends lost 10 bases and 5 bases, in that order; junction bases with no gene match: 10. The CDR3 is made up of 14 amino acids. The germline V gene has CDR1 ENHRY and CDR2 SYGVKD. CDR3 in amino acids: CANAPGQGGDTQYF. CDR3 nucleotides: TGTGCCAACGCACCGGGACAGGGAGGAGATACGCAGTATTTT.

The gene calls are TRBV5-1 and TRBJ1-1; D possibly corresponds to TRBD1 (5 bases). Germline-derived CDR1 and CDR2 are SGHRS and YFSETQ. The CDR3 has 14 amino acids. The V end lost 1 base, the J end lost 5 bases, and 12 bases lay between the germline ends. CDR3 sequence reads: CASSLTTPGTEAFF. DNA for the CDR3: TGCGCCAGCAGCTTGACAACACCAGGGACTGAAGCTTTCTTT.

The genes are TRBV6-2 or TRBV6-3 and TRBJ2-1; a possible D gene is TRBD2 (6 bases). The CDR3 extends over 14 amino acids. From germline, CDR1 is MNHEY and CDR2 SVGEGT. Trimming left V 0 bases short and J 9 bases short, with 12 bases between. Here the CDR3 DNA reads TGTGCCAGCAGTTACTCCTCACGGGGGTTTGAGCAGTTCTTC. Amino acids: CASSYSSRGFEQFF.

This chain joins TRBV25-1 and TRBJ2-5; D call uncertain. Germline V gene lookup returns CDR1 MGHDK and CDR2 SYGVNS. This CDR3 contains 12 residues. Trimming took off 0 bases at V and 5 bases at J, with 4 bases between the two ends. The CDR3 here is CASSEYLETQYF. The CDR3 coding sequence is TGTGCCAGCAGTGAATATCTGGAGACCCAGTACTTC.

J is TRBJ2-3 and V is TRBV29-1; TRBD2 matches at 10 bases. Germline CDR1 SQVTM, CDR2 ANQGSEA. This CDR3 comprises 15 residues. V gave up 8 bases and J gave up 5 bases; unmatched junction bases: 13. The CDR3, as DNA: TGCAGCCCTAGGCCCAAGCGGGAGGGAAAAGATACGCAGTATTTT. Translated: CSPRPKREGKDTQYF.

The chain employs TRBV19 and TRBJ2-6; weak D call: TRBD2 (6 bases). This CDR3 contains 17 residues. In germline, CDR1 is LNHDA, CDR2 SQIVND (reference sequence). The V gene lost 3 bases and the J gene lost 0 bases, with 12 bases spanning the gap. The CDR3: CASSMRVGGSGANVLTF. The CDR3 nucleotides are TGTGCCAGTAGTATGCGAGTCGGGGGCTCTGGGGCCAACGTCCTGACTTTC.

The CDR3 nucleotides read TGTGCCAGCAGCCCCGGGACTAGCACAGATACGCAGTATTTT. It codes for CASSPGTSTDTQYF. This rearrangement joins TRBV3-1 (or the pseudogene TRBV3-2) to TRBJ2-3; D may be TRBD2 (6 bases). Trimming took off 4 bases at V and 0 bases at J, with 8 bases between the two ends. The CDR3 loop spans 14 amino acids. CDR1 and CDR2 (germline): LGHDT, YNNKEL (reference sequence).

The J gene is TRBJ2-5, the V gene TRBV11-3, with 9 bases matching TRBD1. Germline V gives CDR1 SGHNT, CDR2 YENEEA. The V gene end was trimmed by 3 bases and the J gene end by 4 bases; junction bases not matched to a gene: 6. The length of the CDR3 is 15 residues. The DNA of the CDR3 is TGTGCCAGCAGCTTCGACGGGACAGGGAGAGAGACCCAGTACTTC. It specifies CASSFDGTGRETQYF.

The V and J genes are TRBV21-1 and TRBJ1-5. TRBV21-1 is tagged as a pseudogene. The CDR3 covers 14 residues. CDR3: CASSKRGGNQPQHF. The CDR3 coding sequence is TGTGCCAGCAGCAAACGGGGTGGCAATCAGCCCCAGCATTTT.

The rearrangement links TRBV6-2 or TRBV6-3 to TRBJ2-7; 8 bases fit TRBD2. J gave up 6 bases and V 6 bases, and 10 bases lay outside the gene matches. CDR1 and CDR2 from the germline V gene are MNHEY and SVGEGT. The CDR3 is 14 amino acids. CDR3 region: CASSPQLAGLEQYV. Here the CDR3 DNA reads TGTGCCAGCAGCCCACAATTAGCGGGACTCGAGCAGTACGTC.

The J gene is TRBJ2-5, the V gene TRBV5-8, with D maybe TRBD2 (6 bases). The germline V and J ends were trimmed by 3 bases and 1 base, with 10 bases remaining between them. The CDR3 has 14 amino acids. Germline V gene lookup returns CDR1 SGHTS and CDR2 YDEGEE. The CDR3 reads CASSSRDFQETQYF. CDR3 nucleotide sequence: TGTGCCAGCAGCTCCCGGGACTTCCAAGAGACCCAGTACTTC.

The rearrangement links TRBV13 to TRBJ2-3; 12 positions match TRBD2. Germline V gene data show CDR1 as PRHDT and CDR2 as FYEKMQ (reference sequence). The V gene end was trimmed by 3 bases and the J gene end by 5 bases; junction bases not matched to a gene: 9. This CDR3 spans 17 amino acids. The CDR3 DNA follows: TGTGCCAGCAGCTTTCGGACTAGCGGGATTATAGGAGATACGCAGTATTTT. This encodes CASSFRTSGIIGDTQYF.

In regard to this clone: This same CDR3 is encoded by further DNA sequences in the sample. The V and J genes are TRBV28 and TRBJ2-1, with 12 nucleotides matching TRBD2. The CDR3 extends over 15 amino acids. V trimming: 5 bases; J trimming: 1 base; junction bases outside the gene matches: 0. Per germline, CDR1 MDHEN and CDR2 SYDVKM. The DNA for the CDR3 is TGTGCCAGCAGTCTAGCGGGGGGGTCCTACAATGAGCAGTTCTTC. It specifies CASSLAGGSYNEQFF.

This chain links TRBV29-1 with TRBJ2-1; 10 bases line up with TRBD2. V lost 3 bases, J lost 8 bases, and 7 bases stayed unmatched. CDR3 size: 14 residues. CDR1 SQVTM and CDR2 ANQGSEA come from the germline V gene. The CDR3 reads CSVDLSGRAHEQFF. Written as DNA, the CDR3 is TGCAGCGTTGATTTGAGCGGGAGGGCCCATGAGCAGTTCTTC.

J is TRBJ2-1 and V is TRBV7-2; possibly TRBD2 for D (7 bases). The germline gives CDR1 SGHTA, CDR2 FQGNSA. Between the trimmed V and J ends, which lost 7 bases and 4 bases, there was a span of 14 bases. This CDR3 has 14 amino acids. The CDR3 reads CASKGGGAYNEQFF. CDR3 DNA sequence: TGTGCCAGCAAGGGGGGAGGGGCTTACAATGAGCAGTTCTTC.

The rearrangement uses TRBV19 and TRBJ1-2; maybe TRBD1 (6 bases). The V end was cut by 9 bases, the J end by 4 bases, with 12 bases between. CDR1 and CDR2 (germline): LNHDA, SQIVND (reference sequence). This CDR3 comprises 12 residues. This chain's CDR3 is CASDRTGYGYTF. The CDR3 nucleotides read TGTGCCAGCGACAGGACTGGCTATGGCTACACCTTC.

The V call is TRBV7-2, the J call TRBJ1-6, with D perhaps TRBD1 (6 bases). Trimming took 3 bases from V and 14 from J, leaving 17 bases between them. Germline V gene lookup returns CDR1 SGHTA and CDR2 FQGNSA. The CDR3 spans 14 residues. CDR3 bases: TGTGCCAGCAGCTTCCTTCCCAGTGGACAGACCCTCCACTTT. Protein sequence: CASSFLPSGQTLHF.

This clone appeared a single time. The chain couples TRBV5-5 to TRBJ1-1; D is ambiguous. The V gene lost 0 bases and the J gene lost 7 bases, with 13 bases spanning the gap. The CDR3 covers 14 residues. CDR1 and CDR2 (germline): SGHKS, YYEKEE (reference sequence). As DNA, the CDR3 is TGTGCCAGCAGCTTGGGGTTGGTCGCGGGTGAAGCTTTCTTT. As protein: CASSLGLVAGEAFF.

The chain recombines TRBV12-3 or TRBV12-4 with TRBJ2-5; D ambiguous. Trimming took 3 bases from V and 5 from J, leaving 7 bases between them. The CDR3 spans 12 residues. CDR3 sequence: CASSLMAETQYF. The CDR3 DNA reads TGTGCCAGCAGTTTGATGGCCGAGACCCAGTACTTC.

CDR3 nucleotide sequence: TGTGCCAGCAGACAAACAGGTCGAGAGACCCAGTACTTC. It specifies CASRQTGRETQYF. The chain has TRBV12-3 or TRBV12-4 and TRBJ2-5; TRBD1 might be the D (5 bases). The CDR3 covers 13 residues. Trimming stripped 6 bases from V and 4 bases from J, with 12 bases between.

The V call is TRBV30, the J call TRBJ2-5, with D perhaps matching TRBD1 (6 bases). Germline loops: CDR1 GTSNPN, CDR2 SVGIG (reference sequence). Trimming took off 4 bases at V and 5 bases at J, with 11 bases between the two ends. The length of the CDR3 is 12 residues. The CDR3 reads CAWKQGGETQYF. The CDR3 DNA is TGTGCCTGGAAACAGGGCGGTGAGACCCAGTACTTC.